This TCR beta chain comes out of a study of control samples from healthy donors and cancer patients. TCRdb's table, derived via immunoSEQ multiplex PCR, lists solely in-frame clones and lacks some. The sample has about 95,000 clones, 85% seen once. The source material was blood. The receptor was derived from a man younger than 45 in good health.

The CDR3 is CASSRTGFHSGNTIYF. Written as DNA, the CDR3 is TGTGCCAGCAGTCGCACGGGGTTCCACTCTGGAAACACCATATATTTT. This rearrangement joins TRBV3-1 (or the pseudogene TRBV3-2) to TRBJ1-3; unclear D gene. Trimming removed 6 bases from V and 0 bases from J, with 15 bases in between. Germline V gene data show CDR1 as LGHDT and CDR2 as YNNKEL (reference sequence). This CDR3 spans 16 amino acids.